This T cell receptor beta chain was found in a study of blood T cell repertoires in COVID-19. Across the whole study: COVID-19 samples, acute and convalescent, were from the United States, Italy and Spain. The analysed material was cDNA or gDNA that came from T cells, B-cell-depleted T cells, or PBMCs.

Original processing methods: Reference gene primer amplification in the assay estimated nucleated cell counts. Assay used: immunoSEQ multiplex PCR; TCRdb lists only in-frame clones, some missing. V, J and clone size are those of that table, while D and trimming were read from the DNA. The sample carries fewer than 350,000 clones, approximately 81% recorded once. This clone was seen just once. The receptor's source is a woman in her sixties with active or convalescent COVID-19. The specimen was peripheral blood.

The CDR3 region is CASSERTASSGNTIYF. CDR3 in DNA: TGTGCCAGCAGTGAGAGGACAGCAAGCTCTGGAAACACCATATATTTT. The chain is built from TRBV6-1 and TRBJ1-3, with D possibly TRBD1 on 6 matching bases. The V gene's germline CDR1 is MNHNS and CDR2 SASEGT. CDR3 length equals 16 residues. V was cut by 3 bases and J by 0 bases, with 12 bases left in between.